Listed here is a single T cell receptor beta chain. Only in-frame clones appear in the TCRdb table, and some are missing; sequencing was by immunoSEQ multiplex PCR. The table includes hundreds of thousands of clones, more than 75% detected once. These data come from a study of blood T cell repertoires in COVID-19. Study-wide background: Samples taken during acute and convalescent COVID-19 were collected in the United States, Italy and Spain.

CDR3 size: 15 residues. Per germline, CDR1 MNHEY and CDR2 SVGEGT. Germline trimming cut 5 bases from V and 0 bases from J; bases unmatched to any gene: 3. Participants' reported clinical history set cohort assignment. The TCR originated in a woman aged 45-60 years who had recovered from COVID-19. The chain joins TRBV6-2 or TRBV6-3 to TRBJ2-7, with TRBD2 matching over 11 bases. Sequenced: PBMCs or T cells enriched from blood (not recorded which). The CDR3 region is CASSTSGGLSYEQYF. CDR3 bases: TGTGCCAGCAGTACTAGCGGGGGCCTCTCCTACGAGCAGTACTTC.